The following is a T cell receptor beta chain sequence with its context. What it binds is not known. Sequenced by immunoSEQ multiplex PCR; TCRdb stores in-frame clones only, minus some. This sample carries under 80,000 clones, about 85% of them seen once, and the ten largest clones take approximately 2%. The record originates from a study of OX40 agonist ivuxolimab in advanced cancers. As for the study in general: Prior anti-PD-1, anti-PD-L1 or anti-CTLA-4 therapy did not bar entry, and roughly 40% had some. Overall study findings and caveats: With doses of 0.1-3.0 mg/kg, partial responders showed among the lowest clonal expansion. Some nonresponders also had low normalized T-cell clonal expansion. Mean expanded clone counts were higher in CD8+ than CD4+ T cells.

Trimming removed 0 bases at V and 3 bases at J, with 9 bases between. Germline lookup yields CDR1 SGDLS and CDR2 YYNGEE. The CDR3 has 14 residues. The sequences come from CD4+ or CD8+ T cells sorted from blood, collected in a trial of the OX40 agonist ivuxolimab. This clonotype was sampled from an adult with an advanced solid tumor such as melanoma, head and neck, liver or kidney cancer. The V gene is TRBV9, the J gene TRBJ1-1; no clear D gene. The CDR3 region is CASSVGGRDTEAFF. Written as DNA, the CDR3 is TGTGCCAGCAGCGTAGGGGGTCGGGACACTGAAGCTTTCTTT.